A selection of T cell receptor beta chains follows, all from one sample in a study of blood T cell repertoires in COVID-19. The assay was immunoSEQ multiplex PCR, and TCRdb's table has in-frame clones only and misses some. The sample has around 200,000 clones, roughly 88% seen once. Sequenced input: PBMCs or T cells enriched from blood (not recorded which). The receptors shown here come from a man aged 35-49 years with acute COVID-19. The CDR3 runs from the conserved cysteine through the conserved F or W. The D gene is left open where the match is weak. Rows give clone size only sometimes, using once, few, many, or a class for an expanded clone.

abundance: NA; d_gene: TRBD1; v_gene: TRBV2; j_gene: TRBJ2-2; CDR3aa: CASTGDRTTGELFF; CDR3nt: TGTGCTAGCACGGGGGACAGGACGACCGGGGAGCTGTTTTTT
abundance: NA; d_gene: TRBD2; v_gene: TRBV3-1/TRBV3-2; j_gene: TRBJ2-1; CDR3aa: CASWTSGGEQFF; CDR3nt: TGTGCCAGCTGGACTAGCGGCGGTGAGCAGTTCTTC
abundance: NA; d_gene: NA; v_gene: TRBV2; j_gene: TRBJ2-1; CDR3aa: CASSAEAEQFF; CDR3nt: TGTGCCAGCAGTGCGGAGGCTGAGCAGTTCTTC
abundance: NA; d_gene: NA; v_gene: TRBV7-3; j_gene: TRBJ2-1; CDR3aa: CASSLIQDSNEQFF; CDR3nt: TGTGCCAGCAGCTTAATCCAGGACAGCAATGAGCAGTTCTTC
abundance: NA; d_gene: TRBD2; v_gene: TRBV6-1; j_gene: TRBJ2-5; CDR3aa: CASSDEEGFLGGAQYF; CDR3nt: TGTGCCAGCAGTGACGAGGAAGGGTTCCTGGGGGGGGCCCAGTACTTC
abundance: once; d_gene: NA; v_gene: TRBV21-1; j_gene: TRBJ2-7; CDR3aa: CASSKTRRQGVHEQYF; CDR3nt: TGTGCCAGCAGCAAAACACGTCGACAGGGCGTCCACGAGCAGTACTTC
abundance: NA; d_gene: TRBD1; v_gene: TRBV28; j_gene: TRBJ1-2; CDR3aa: CASSLLQGEWGYTF; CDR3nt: TGTGCCAGCAGTTTGTTACAGGGGGAATGGGGCTACACCTTC
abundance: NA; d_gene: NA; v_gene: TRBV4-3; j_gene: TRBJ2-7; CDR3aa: CASSQGFEGGSLYEQYF; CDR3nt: TGCGCCAGCAGCCAAGGTTTCGAGGGAGGCTCCCTGTACGAGCAGTACTTC
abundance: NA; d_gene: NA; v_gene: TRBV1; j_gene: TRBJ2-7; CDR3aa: CTSRSWGLTSPEQYF; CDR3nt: TGCACCAGCCGTTCCTGGGGACTAACAAGTCCCGAGCAGTACTTC
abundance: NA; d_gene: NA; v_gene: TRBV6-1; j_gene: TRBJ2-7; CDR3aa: CASSEDPSEAYEQYF; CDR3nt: TGTGCCAGCAGTGAAGACCCTAGCGAGGCCTACGAGCAGTACTTC